The entry that follows covers one TCR beta chain sequence. Its antigen is not identified. The germline V and J ends were trimmed by 7 bases and 3 bases, with 9 bases remaining between them. The germline V gene has CDR1 SQVTM and CDR2 ANQGSEA. CDR3 length equals 12 residues. TCRdb re-called the reads with MiXCR, one entry per CDR3 protein. The sample consists of 310,000 or so distinct CDR3 sequences, 9.6% of them appearing once. The data belong to a study of T cell repertoires in cytomegalovirus infection. In the study overall: Through public TCR beta signatures, both CMV infection and matching HLA type were indicated.

Study results and limitations: Cumulated frequencies of public TCR beta families served to identify carriers of CMV plus the relevant HLA. What dominated the ex vivo response were HLA-C-restricted CMV-specific TCR beta clonotypes.

Material for sequencing was PBMCs. This TCR came from a human donor in good health (CMV status not recorded). Some clones in this sample may be carry-over from other donors' samples. The chain has TRBV29-1 and TRBJ2-2, with D unresolved. This CDR3 is CSGNKDTGELFF. The CDR3 DNA follows: TGCAGCGGGAATAAAGACACCGGGGAGCTGTTTTTT.